This T cell receptor (beta chain) is from a study of T cells in Graves' hyperthyroidism and ophthalmopathy. In the study overall: At initial diagnosis, before any treatment had begun, peripheral blood was obtained.

The J segment lost 3 bases and the V segment lost 2 bases, leaving 10 bases of the junction unmatched. CDR1 SGHDN and CDR2 FVKESK come from the germline V gene. The CDR3 loop spans 19 amino acids. Amplification yielded TCR beta CDR3 regions, with RNA transcripts as the source. Researchers ran a first-round RT-PCR on the TCR CDR3 using the HTBI primer set. TCRdb independently ran MiXCR on the multiplex PCR reads; one entry per CDR3 protein. The sample contains fewer than 500,000 distinct CDR3 sequences, roughly 14% of which appear only once. Findings and caveats of the study: Appearing also in blood were most of the thyroid clonotypes expanded above 0.001.

Diagnosis relied on clinical symptoms, serum thyroxine and TRAb, thyroid ultrasound and orbital computed tomography. From 10 ml of fresh peripheral blood, PBMCs were isolated. This clonotype was seen a handful of times. Its target is unknown. Sequencing input: blood. The clonotype comes from a man younger than 30 with Graves' ophthalmopathy. V is TRBV14 and J is TRBJ2-3; 14 bases map to TRBD2. In DNA form, the CDR3 reads TGTGCCAGCAGCCAATTCGGCTGGCGGACTAGCGGGGGGACAGATACGCAGTATTTT. Amino acid sequence: CASSQFGWRTSGGTDTQYF.